The rows below give T cell receptor beta chains drawn from one sample of a study of patients and donors after allogeneic stem cell transplantation. TCRdb processed the RT-PCR reads anew with MiXCR; each CDR3 protein has one entry. The data show some 600 distinct CDR3 sequences, approximately 1.5% seen once. The sequencing sample was made of blood, either unsorted or a sorted T cell fraction (not recorded which). Receptor source: a human donor who was either an allogeneic HSCT recipient or a stem cell or donor lymphocyte infusion donor (not recorded which). It is not recorded whose cells these are; they may come from a transplant donor. CDR3s include the opening cysteine and the closing phenylalanine or tryptophan. Each record gives: D gene, J gene, V gene, clone size, CDR3 protein, CDR3 DNA. A D gene is named only where the DNA matches it firmly. Where a row states a size, it is once, few, many or the class of an expanded clone; other rows omit it.

NA	TRBJ2-7	TRBV6-6	medium-sized	CASSYSTGASYEQYF	TGTGCCAGCAGTTACTCCACCGGGGCTTCCTACGAGCAGTACTTC
NA	TRBJ2-5	TRBV20-1	few	CSAPVRYQETQYF	TGCAGTGCGCCTGTGAGGTACCAAGAGACCCAGTACTTC
NA	TRBJ2-3	TRBV3-1	NA	CASSQDRVAETDTQYF	TGTGCCAGCAGCCAAGATCGGGTAGCGGAGACAGATACGCAGTATTTT
NA	TRBJ2-3	TRBV6-2/TRBV6-3	medium-sized	CASSYLLDGYTDTQYF	TGTGCCAGCAGTTACTTGCTGGACGGCTACACAGATACGCAGTATTTT
TRBD1	TRBJ2-3	TRBV6-5	medium-sized	CASTSQGSSGDTQYF	TGTGCCAGCACTTCACAGGGGTCTTCCGGGGATACGCAGTATTTT
NA	TRBJ2-1	TRBV5-1	few	CASALGGLDEQFF	TGCGCCAGCGCCCTCGGGGGGCTTGATGAGCAGTTCTTC
TRBD2	TRBJ2-1	TRBV7-6	large	CASSLWTSGRDEQFF	TGTGCCAGCAGCTTGTGGACTAGCGGGAGGGATGAGCAGTTCTTC
NA	TRBJ2-5	TRBV27	large	CASSGPWGETQYF	TGTGCCAGCAGTGGACCGTGGGGGGAGACCCAGTACTTC
NA	TRBJ2-1	TRBV6-2/TRBV6-3	medium-sized	CASSYSLGNEQFF	TGTGCCAGCAGTTACTCCTTGGGCAATGAGCAGTTCTTC
TRBD2	TRBJ2-7	TRBV7-9	large	CASSTSLAGGSYEQYF	TGTGCCAGCAGCACTTCACTAGCGGGAGGCTCCTACGAGCAGTACTTC
NA	TRBJ2-7	TRBV29-1	large	CSVELRGQPEGEQYF	TGCAGCGTTGAACTAAGAGGACAGCCGGAGGGTGAGCAGTACTTC
NA	TRBJ2-1	TRBV25-1	large	CASSVVGSHNEQFF	TGTGCCAGCAGCGTAGTAGGTAGCCACAATGAGCAGTTCTTC
NA	TRBJ2-3	TRBV5-6	NA	CASSLVPGGARDTQYF	TGTGCCAGCAGCTTGGTCCCGGGCGGGGCCCGAGATACGCAGTATTTT
TRBD2	TRBJ2-1	TRBV15	medium-sized	CATRGEASGDNEQFF	TGTGCCACCAGAGGGGAGGCTAGCGGGGACAATGAGCAGTTCTTC
NA	TRBJ1-1	TRBV7-9	medium-sized	CASSTQDMGANTEAFF	TGTGCCAGCAGCACCCAAGACATGGGAGCGAACACTGAAGCTTTCTTT
NA	TRBJ2-3	TRBV9	NA	CASTTGGETDTQYF	TGTGCCAGCACAACTGGTGGGGAGACAGATACGCAGTATTTT
NA	TRBJ2-7	TRBV6-6	NA	CASSTGDYEQYF	TGTGCCAGCAGTACCGGGGACTACGAGCAGTACTTC
NA	TRBJ2-1	TRBV29-1	large	CSVARNEQFF	TGCAGCGTTGCAAGGAATGAGCAGTTCTTC
NA	TRBJ2-4	TRBV3-1	large	CASSGKEGSVNIQYF	TGTGCCAGCAGCGGGAAGGAGGGATCGGTAAACATTCAGTACTTC
NA	TRBJ2-1	TRBV4-3	large	CASSQDGEPSYNEQFF	TGCGCCAGCAGCCAAGATGGGGAGCCTTCCTACAATGAGCAGTTCTTC
TRBD1	TRBJ2-1	TRBV27	medium-sized	CASSLTGYNEQFF	TGTGCCAGCAGCTTGACAGGGTACAATGAGCAGTTCTTC
NA	TRBJ2-2	TRBV20-1	medium-sized	CSARDRWDLAGELFF	TGCAGTGCTAGAGATCGATGGGACTTGGCCGGGGAGCTGTTTTTT
NA	TRBJ2-1	TRBV5-8	medium-sized	CASSLWGTDEQFF	TGTGCCAGCAGCTTGTGGGGCACGGATGAGCAGTTCTTC
NA	TRBJ2-2	TRBV9	medium-sized	CASSVGGTGELFF	TGTGCCAGCAGCGTAGGGGGCACCGGGGAGCTGTTTTTT
NA	TRBJ1-4	TRBV9	large	CASSVAYRNEKLFF	TGTGCCAGCAGCGTAGCTTACCGGAATGAAAAACTGTTTTTT
NA	TRBJ1-1	TRBV4-3	NA	CASCSGRGSSTEAFF	TGCGCCAGCTGCTCGGGGAGGGGGTCGAGCACTGAAGCTTTCTTT
TRBD1	TRBJ2-7	TRBV28	medium-sized	CASSPATGSYEQYF	TGTGCCAGCAGTCCCGCGACAGGGTCCTACGAGCAGTACTTC
NA	TRBJ1-1	TRBV28	medium-sized	CASSLGNTEAFF	TGTGCCAGCAGCCTTGGGAACACTGAAGCTTTCTTT